The 28 T cell receptor beta chains presented below share a single source sample, sequenced in a study of T cell changes during pregnancy in multiple sclerosis. Measured with immunoSEQ multiplex PCR; TCRdb has only the in-frame clones, and not every one. Among around 36,000 clones, over 75% were seen once, and the ten largest hold 0.43%. This specimen was CD4+ T cells from peripheral blood mononuclear cells, taken in the third trimester of pregnancy. These receptors all stem from a female donor with multiple sclerosis, enrolled in a pregnancy study.

V gene TRBV4-1 combines with J gene TRBJ2-1; tentatively, D is TRBD1 (5 bases). The CDR3 totals 17 residues. Trimming pared 0 bases from V and 0 bases from J, leaving 12 bases between. CDR1 is MGHRA and CDR2 is YSYEKL in the germline V gene. In DNA, the CDR3 is TGCGCCAGCAGCCAAGATTATGGGGCTAGCTCCTACAATGAGCAGTTCTTC. It translates to CASSQDYGASSYNEQFF.

The chain is built from TRBV6-5 and TRBJ2-7; tentatively, D is TRBD2 (6 bases). Germline V gene data show CDR1 as MNHEY and CDR2 as SVGAGI. V was clipped by 0 bases and J by 4 bases, with 10 bases between them. This CDR3 is 14 amino acids long. The CDR3 spells CASSYSSGTYEQYF. CDR3 DNA sequence: TGTGCCAGCAGTTACTCATCAGGGACTTACGAGCAGTACTTC.

The genes are TRBV7-2 and TRBJ2-2; 7 bases are a match to TRBD2. Germline trimming cut 4 bases from V and 2 bases from J; bases unmatched to any gene: 10. CDR1 SGHTA and CDR2 FQGNSA come from the germline V gene. The CDR3 extends over 17 amino acids. The CDR3 spells CASSSIRLAANTGELFF. The CDR3 DNA sequence: TGTGCCAGCAGCTCCATCCGACTAGCCGCTAACACCGGGGAGCTGTTTTTT.

This chain's CDR3 is CASSQDRDFSGANVLTF. The CDR3 DNA reads as TGCGCCAGCAGCCAAGACAGGGACTTCTCTGGGGCCAACGTCCTGACTTTC. The genes are TRBV4-1 and TRBJ2-6, with D possibly being TRBD2 (6 bases). CDR1 is MGHRA and CDR2 is YSYEKL in the germline V gene. The CDR3 consists of 17 residues. The germline V and J ends were trimmed by 0 bases and 0 bases, with 9 bases remaining between them.

This chain links TRBV2 with TRBJ2-7; D not certain. The CDR3 loop spans 14 amino acids. CDR1 and CDR2 (germline): SNHLY, FYNNEI. V gave up 7 bases and J gave up 0 bases, with 13 bases separating them. The CDR3: CASTQQATSYEQYF. The CDR3 bases are TGTGCCAGCACCCAGCAGGCTACCTCCTACGAGCAGTACTTC.

The CDR3 reads CASSQDGGAEAFF. The DNA of the CDR3 is TGTGCCAGCAGCCAAGACGGGGGGGCGGAAGCTTTCTTT. The chain couples TRBV4-2 to TRBJ1-1; tentatively, D is TRBD1 (6 bases). The CDR3 is 13 amino acids. Deletions cut 0 bases from V and 8 bases from J, with 10 bases between. Germline V gene data show CDR1 as LGHNA and CDR2 as YNFKEQ.

This clone was detected a few times. V and J are TRBV6-5 and TRBJ1-2; TRBD1 matches at 7 bases. Trimming took 6 bases from V and 3 from J; bases not matched to a gene: 7. The CDR3 is made up of 14 amino acids. Germline CDR1 and CDR2: MNHEY and SVGAGI. As DNA, the CDR3 is TGTGCCAGCAGCCAAGGGACAGCCGACTATGGCTACACCTTC. Its translation is CASSQGTADYGYTF.

V is TRBV19 and J is TRBJ1-3, with D hard to call. Looked up from germline, CDR1 is LNHDA and CDR2 is SQIVND (reference sequence). The CDR3 is made up of 13 amino acids. Trimming took off 6 bases at V and 4 bases at J, with 10 bases between the two ends. The CDR3 nucleotides are TGTGCCAGTAGGTGGACTGCAGGAAACACCATATATTTT. It yields the protein CASRWTAGNTIYF. Full variable domain (rest looked up from reference TRBV19 and TRBJ1-3): DGGITQSPKYLFRKEGQNVTLSCEQNLNHDAMYWYRQDPGQGLRLIYYSQIVNDFQKGDIAEGYSVSREKKESFPLTVTSAQKNPTAFYLCASRWTAGNTIYFGEGSWLTVV.

The CDR3, as DNA: TGTGCCAGCAGCGTAAAAGGGACAGGGCGCACCTACGAGCAGTACTTC. This sequence encodes CASSVKGTGRTYEQYF. The chain combines TRBV9 with TRBJ2-7, with 9 bases identical to TRBD1. The CDR3 consists of 16 residues. In germline, CDR1 is SGDLS, CDR2 YYNGEE. V was clipped by 1 base and J by 2 bases; unmatched bases: 7.

This sequence joins TRBV7-8 and TRBJ1-5; a possible D gene is TRBD1 (6 bases). Germline V CDR1 and CDR2: SGHVS, FQNEAQ. Trimming stripped 1 base from V and 3 bases from J, with 13 bases between. This CDR3 is built from 16 residues. CDR3 sequence (DNA): TGTGCCAGCAGCTTAGATTGGAACAGGGACAATCAGCCCCAGCATTTT. Its protein is CASSLDWNRDNQPQHF.

The V call is TRBV2, the J call TRBJ2-6; possibly TRBD2 for D (5 bases). The V gene's germline CDR1 is SNHLY and CDR2 FYNNEI. The CDR3 loop spans 15 amino acids. The V and J ends lost 4 bases and 1 base respectively, with 8 bases between them. The CDR3, as DNA: TGTGCCAGCAGTGCTCTAGCTTCTGGGGCCAACGTCCTGACTTTC. Residues: CASSALASGANVLTF.

This chain connects TRBV7-9 to TRBJ2-7; no firm D call. CDR1 and CDR2 (germline): SEHNR, FQNEAQ (reference sequence). This CDR3 contains 10 residues. The V end lost 3 bases, the J end lost 5 bases, and 2 bases lay between the germline ends. Written as DNA, the CDR3 is TGTGCCAGCAGCTTCAACGAGCAGTACTTC. Encoded protein: CASSFNEQYF.

This rearrangement joins TRBV7-2 to TRBJ2-7; D might be TRBD2 (5 bases). V lost 4 bases and J lost 7, with 14 bases in between. Looked up from germline, CDR1 is SGHTA and CDR2 is FQGNSA. The CDR3 runs 13 residues. The CDR3 region is CASSSPGRREQYF. CDR3 coding DNA: TGTGCCAGCAGCTCCCCGGGGAGACGGGAGCAGTACTTC.

The CDR3 DNA reads as TGTGCCAGCAGTCAACCGGGACAGGGGATCACAGATACGCAGTATTTT. Amino acid sequence: CASSQPGQGITDTQYF. The J gene is TRBJ2-3, the V gene TRBV5-4, with 10 nucleotides matching TRBD1. The length of the CDR3 is 16 residues. With 5 bases clipped from V and 2 bases from J, the junction kept 8 bases outside the gene matches. CDR1 SGHNT and CDR2 YYREEE come from the germline V gene (reference sequence).

This chain joins TRBV30 and TRBJ2-3; possibly TRBD2 for D (6 bases). V lost 2 bases and J 6 bases, leaving 6 bases between the germline ends. The CDR3 has 11 residues. The germline gives CDR1 GTSNPN, CDR2 SVGIG (reference sequence). The CDR3 is CAWSRGDTQYF. DNA of the CDR3: TGTGCCTGGAGTCGGGGGGATACGCAGTATTTT. Combining the CDR3 with reference TRBV30 and TRBJ2-3 gives the whole variable domain SQTIHQWPATLVQPVGSPLSLECTVEGTSNPNLYWYRQAAGRGLQLLFYSVGIGQISSEVPQNLSASRPQDRQFILSSKKLLLSDSGFYLCAWSRGDTQYFGPGTRLTVL.

The V call is TRBV11-3, the J call TRBJ2-5; TRBD2 agrees at 7 bases. Germline assignment: CDR1 SGHNT and CDR2 YENEEA. V shed 8 bases, J shed 5 bases, and the junction held 17 bases outside the gene matches. The CDR3 runs 16 residues. In DNA form, the CDR3 reads TGTGCCAGCCCCGCCAGAAGACGGGAGGCGCTGGAGACCCAGTACTTC. Encoded protein: CASPARRREALETQYF.

In this sample, this clone turned up once. The V gene is TRBV2, the J gene TRBJ2-1; perhaps TRBD2 as D (6 bases). The CDR3 is made up of 15 amino acids. V lost 1 base and J lost 0, with 7 bases in between. The germline CDR1 and CDR2 sequences are SNHLY and FYNNEI. The CDR3 DNA reads TGTGCCAGCAGTGAAGACGGGAGCTCCTACAATGAGCAGTTCTTC. Protein: CASSEDGSSYNEQFF.

Only a few counts were recorded for this clone. The V and J genes are TRBV30 and TRBJ1-1; D unresolved. This CDR3 comprises 13 residues. Trimming pared 4 bases from V and 0 bases from J, leaving 9 bases between. Per the germline V gene, CDR1 is GTSNPN and CDR2 is SVGIG (reference sequence). In nucleotides, the CDR3 is TGTGCCTGGAACCTGGGCATGAACACTGAAGCTTTCTTT. Protein: CAWNLGMNTEAFF.

This rearrangement joins TRBV18 to TRBJ2-5; 9 bases align to TRBD1. The CDR3 loop spans 16 amino acids. Germline V gives CDR1 KGHSH, CDR2 LQKENI. The ends lost 4 bases at V and 1 base at J; junction bases unmatched: 7. CDR3 bases: TGTGCCAGCTCACAAAGACAGGGGGTGAGCCAAGAGACCCAGTACTTC. Amino acid sequence: CASSQRQGVSQETQYF.

V gene TRBV5-6 combines with J gene TRBJ1-5; 8 bases agree with TRBD1. The length of the CDR3 is 16 residues. The V gene's germline CDR1 is SGHDT and CDR2 YYEEEE. The trim removed 2 bases at V and 13 bases at J, leaving 17 bases unmatched. The CDR3 DNA is TGTGCCAGCAGCTTTATAGGACAGGGAGGTACTAGGTCTCAGCATTTT. Its protein is CASSFIGQGGTRSQHF.

CDR3 residues: CASSLRPIAEQFF. The CDR3 DNA reads as TGTGCCAGCAGCCTTCGCCCGATCGCGGAGCAGTTCTTC. The gene calls are TRBV11-2 and TRBJ2-1; D is unresolved. Looked up from germline, CDR1 is SGHAT and CDR2 is FQNNGV. V gave up 5 bases and J gave up 10 bases, with 15 bases separating them. The CDR3 runs 13 residues.

V gene TRBV5-1 combines with J gene TRBJ2-5; TRBD1 matches 8 bases. The CDR3 loop spans 15 amino acids. The germline gives CDR1 SGHRS, CDR2 YFSETQ. V shed 4 bases and J 4 bases; nucleotides not matched to a gene: 9. CDR3 sequence (DNA): TGCGCCAGCAGCATCGGACAGGGAAGGACAGAGACCCAGTACTTC. Protein sequence: CASSIGQGRTETQYF. The whole variable domain, filled in from reference TRBV5-1 and TRBJ2-5, reads KAGVTQTPRYLIKTRGQQVTLSCSPISGHRSVSWYQQTPGQGLQFLFEYFSETQRNKGNFPGRFSGRQFSNSRSEMNVSTLELGDSALYLCASSIGQGRTETQYFGPGTRLLVL.

J is TRBJ2-2 and V is TRBV9, with no clear D. Trimming removed 2 bases at V and 1 base at J, with 12 bases between. Germline V gene data show CDR1 as SGDLS and CDR2 as YYNGEE. This CDR3 spans 16 amino acids. The DNA for the CDR3 is TGTGCCAGCAGCGTGATGAGTCGAGGGAACACCGGGGAGCTGTTTTTT. Translating it yields CASSVMSRGNTGELFF.

The gene calls are TRBV1 and TRBJ1-1; the table gives TRBD1 as D, unverified against the DNA. TRBV1 is classified as a pseudogene. The CDR3 is 14 residues long. The CDR3 DNA is TGCACCAGCAACGTGACAGGGCGAGGGACTGAAGCTTTCTTT. Its translation: CTSNVTGRGTEAFF.

This rearrangement joins TRBV30 to TRBJ2-7, with 10 bases lining up with TRBD1. With V trimmed by 2 bases and J by 2 bases, 3 bases remained unmatched. Germline assignment: CDR1 GTSNPN and CDR2 SVGIG (reference sequence). This CDR3 has 14 residues. The CDR3 bases are TGTGCCTGGAGTACCGGGACAGGGGCCTACGAGCAGTACTTC. It is translated as CAWSTGTGAYEQYF.

The chain recombines TRBV5-1 with TRBJ1-2, with 8 bases fitting TRBD1. The CDR3 covers 15 residues. With 4 bases clipped from V and 0 bases from J, the junction kept 5 bases outside the gene matches. Germline loops: CDR1 SGHRS, CDR2 YFSETQ. The CDR3 nucleotides are TGCGCCAGCAGCCCGGACAGGGCTACTAACTATGGCTACACCTTC. Translating it yields CASSPDRATNYGYTF.

This rearrangement joins TRBV7-8 to TRBJ1-1; D possibly corresponds to TRBD1 (6 bases). Looked up from germline, CDR1 is SGHVS and CDR2 is FQNEAQ. Trimming stripped 6 bases from V and 4 bases from J, with 12 bases between. This CDR3 has 13 residues. CDR3 residues: CASSAEGGTEAFF. The CDR3 region has the DNA TGTGCCAGCAGTGCCGAAGGGGGCACTGAAGCTTTCTTT.

The chain links TRBV25-1 to TRBJ1-2, with 8 bases that match TRBD1. Germline V CDR1 and CDR2: MGHDK, SYGVNS. The V segment lost 5 bases and the J segment 3 bases; nucleotides outside the gene matches: 5. The CDR3 runs 14 residues. The CDR3 region is CASSRQGLDYGYTF. The CDR3, as DNA: TGTGCCAGCAGTCGACAGGGGTTGGACTATGGCTACACCTTC.